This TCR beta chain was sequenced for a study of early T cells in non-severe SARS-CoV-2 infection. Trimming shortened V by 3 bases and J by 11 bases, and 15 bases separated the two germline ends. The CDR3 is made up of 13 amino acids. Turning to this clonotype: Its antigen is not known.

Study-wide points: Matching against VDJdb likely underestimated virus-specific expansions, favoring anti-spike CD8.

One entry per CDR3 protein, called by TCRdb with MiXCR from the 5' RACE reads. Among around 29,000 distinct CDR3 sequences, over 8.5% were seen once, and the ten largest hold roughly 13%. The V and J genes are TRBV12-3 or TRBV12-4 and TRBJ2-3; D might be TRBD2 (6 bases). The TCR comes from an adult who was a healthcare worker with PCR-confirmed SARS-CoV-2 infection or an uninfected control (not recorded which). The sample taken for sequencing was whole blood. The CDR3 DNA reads TGTGCCAGCAGTTTTTCACCGCGGGGCGGGCAGTATTTT. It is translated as CASSFSPRGGQYF.